This T cell receptor (beta chain) was retrieved from a study of T-cell memory formation after mild COVID-19. This CDR3 has 15 amino acids. V was trimmed by 0 bases and J by 0 bases, leaving 10 bases between them. Per the germline V gene, CDR1 is SGDLS and CDR2 is YYNGEE. This clonotype occurred a few times. Each CDR3 protein gets one entry after TCRdb re-called the 5' RACE reads with MiXCR. The repertoire holds around 420,000 distinct CDR3 sequences, with approximately 25% as singletons. The genes are TRBV9 and TRBJ2-7; D is undetermined. The sample comprised PBMCs or a T cell subset sorted from them (not recorded which). The sequence derives from an adult woman who had mild COVID-19 (a few samples of this study predate the infection). Cell type and time point are not known. The DNA for the CDR3 is TGTGCCAGCAGCGTAGGTCCTAACCCCTCCTACGAGCAGTACTTC. Residues: CASSVGPNPSYEQYF.